These T cell receptor beta chains were read from a single sample in a study of beta chain features in type 1 diabetes. TCRdb's table, derived via immunoSEQ multiplex PCR, lists solely in-frame clones and lacks some. The sample records some 330,000 clones, roughly 11% being singletons. The sequencing sample was made of naive CD4+ T cells from blood. These receptors were taken from a woman in her 30s in good health. Each CDR3 is given with its conserved first and last residue. A D gene is named only where the DNA matches it firmly. Clone size is given for some rows only: seen once, a few or many times, or a class if the clone is expanded.

TRBV7-3	TRBJ2-5	few	.	TGTGCCAGCAGCTTAACGGCGGGTCAAGAGACCCAGTACTTC	CASSLTAGQETQYF
TRBV11-2	TRBJ2-2	.	.	TGTGCCAGCAGCTTTCGTAAGCGGGCGGAGTGGGAGCTGTTTTTT	CASSFRKRAEWELFF
TRBV4-2	TRBJ1-5	few	TRBD1	TGTGCCAGCAGCCAAGACCGGGACAGCGGAAGGCCCCAGCATTTT	CASSQDRDSGRPQHF
TRBV4-3	TRBJ2-5	few	.	TGCGCCAGCAGCCAAGGGGGCAGTAGACAAGAGACCCAGTACTTC	CASSQGGSRQETQYF
TRBV2	TRBJ2-7	few	TRBD2	TGTGCCAGCGGCCAGCGGGACTCCTACGAGCAGTACTTC	CASGQRDSYEQYF
TRBV29-1	TRBJ2-1	few	TRBD2	TGCAGCGCCCGGACTAGCGGAAACAATGAGCAGTTCTTC	CSARTSGNNEQFF
TRBV6-6	TRBJ2-1	few	.	TGTGCCAGCGGGAGGGGGTACGAGGGCAATGAGCAGTTCTTC	CASGRGYEGNEQFF
TRBV5-1	TRBJ2-1	few	TRBD2	TGCGCCAGCAGCTTGTTCAGCGGGAGCCGCTCCCAGTTCTTC	CASSLFSGSRSQFF
TRBV4-2	TRBJ1-3	.	TRBD1	TGTGCCAGCAGCCAAGCCGTGGGACAGGGAGCCGGAAACACCATATATTTT	CASSQAVGQGAGNTIYF
TRBV5-1	TRBJ2-3	.	TRBD1	TGCGCCAGCAGCTTGGTACCGGACAGGGGCACAGATACGCAGTATTTT	CASSLVPDRGTDTQYF
TRBV2	TRBJ1-5	few	.	TGTGCCAGCAGCGGAGGAAGGGCTTCTCAGCCCCAGCATTTT	CASSGGRASQPQHF
TRBV7-2	TRBJ1-2	.	TRBD1	TGTGCCAGCAGCCTCGGGACAGGGGTTCATGGCTACACCTTC	CASSLGTGVHGYTF
TRBV5-1	TRBJ2-7	.	TRBD2	TGCGCCAGCAGCTTACCATCGCTAGCGGGAGGGACCGAGCAGTACTTC	CASSLPSLAGGTEQYF
TRBV6-1	TRBJ2-5	few	.	TGTGCCAGCACCGAGAATCGGGGTTGGCAAGAGACCCAGTACTTC	CASTENRGWQETQYF
TRBV7-9	TRBJ2-5	few	.	TGTGCCAGCAGCCAGACACAAGAGACCCAGTACTTC	CASSQTQETQYF
TRBV7-9	TRBJ2-7	.	TRBD1	TGTGCCAGCAGCTTTTTTGGGACAGGGGAATCCTACGAGCAGTACTTC	CASSFFGTGESYEQYF
TRBV7-2	TRBJ1-2	few	TRBD1	TGTGCCAGCAGCTCGGGGACAGGAGATGGCTACACCTTC	CASSSGTGDGYTF
TRBV28	TRBJ1-5	.	TRBD1	TGTGCCAGCAGTCGTCCGGGACAGGGAGTCAATCAGCCCCAGCATTTT	CASSRPGQGVNQPQHF
TRBV4-2	TRBJ2-3	few	TRBD1	TGTGCCAGCAGCCAAGGGATGAGGGGGCCTGATACGCAGTATTTT	CASSQGMRGPDTQYF
TRBV6-5	TRBJ2-7	few	.	TGTGCCAGCAGGGAGCGTTACGAGCAGTACTTC	CASRERYEQYF
TRBV7-3	TRBJ2-5	.	TRBD2	TGTGCCAGCAGCTCTACCGGGACTAGGGGAGAGACCCAGTACTTC	CASSSTGTRGETQYF
TRBV28	TRBJ2-3	few	.	TGTGCCAGCAGCTTCCCGGGATCGGATACGCAGTATTTT	CASSFPGSDTQYF
TRBV29-1	TRBJ1-1	.	.	TGCAGCGCCTCCAAGGGGACAAGGAACACTGAAGCTTTCTTT	CSASKGTRNTEAFF
TRBV6-5	TRBJ1-1	.	.	TGTGCCAGCAGTTCCGGGGAGGTGCCCACTGAAGCTTTCTTT	CASSSGEVPTEAFF
TRBV29-1	TRBJ1-1	few	.	TGCAGCGTCGGGGGTCGGAGGAACACTGAAGCTTTCTTT	CSVGGRRNTEAFF
TRBV7-9	TRBJ2-7	few	TRBD2	TGTGCCAGCAGCCCGACTAGCGGTCGACCCTACGAGCAGTACTTC	CASSPTSGRPYEQYF
TRBV19	TRBJ1-1	.	.	TGTGCCAGTACGGGGGACTCCCGCGGTGGCACTGAAGCTTTCTTT	CASTGDSRGGTEAFF
TRBV9	TRBJ1-2	.	.	TGTGCCAGCAGCGTAGGGCAGGTTGACTATGGCTACACCTTC	CASSVGQVDYGYTF
TRBV27	TRBJ2-7	.	TRBD2	TGTGCCAGCAGTTTTCGGGAGGGATCCTACGAGCAGTACTTC	CASSFREGSYEQYF
TRBV5-4	TRBJ1-2	.	TRBD1	TGTGCCAGCAGCATAGAACTAGGGGGCGATGGCTACACCTTC	CASSIELGGDGYTF
TRBV27	TRBJ2-1	.	TRBD2	TGTGCCAGCAGTCCTCTCCTAACTAGCGGAGTTTACAATGAGCAGTTCTTC	CASSPLLTSGVYNEQFF
TRBV9	TRBJ1-3	.	TRBD1	TGTGCCAGCAGCGTAGCTACGGGGACAGTTGGAAACACCATATATTTT	CASSVATGTVGNTIYF
TRBV14	TRBJ2-1	many	.	TGTGCCAGCAGCCGAGACCGGGTTGAGCAGTTCTTC	CASSRDRVEQFF
TRBV19	TRBJ1-2	few	.	TGTGCCAGCGCACAGGCTAACTATGGCTACACCTTC	CASAQANYGYTF
TRBV19	TRBJ2-5	.	.	TGTGCCAGTAGTATCGGGACACAAACTCAAGAGACCCAGTACTTC	CASSIGTQTQETQYF
TRBV19	TRBJ2-6	few	TRBD2	TGTGCCAGTAGTCCCCTGGGACTAGCGGGAGGGCCGCTTGGGGCCAACGTCCTGACTTTC	CASSPLGLAGGPLGANVLTF
TRBV2	TRBJ2-5	.	.	TGTGCCAGCAGTGAACAGGGTGGGAGGGAGACCCAGTACTTC	CASSEQGGRETQYF
TRBV4-2	TRBJ2-1	few	.	TGTGCCAGCAGCCAAGAAACAGGCAGAATCAATGAGCAGTTCTTC	CASSQETGRINEQFF
TRBV9	TRBJ2-7	.	.	TGTGCCAGCAGCGTAACCCAAAGCGGATCCTACGAGCAGTACTTC	CASSVTQSGSYEQYF
TRBV18	TRBJ2-7	few	TRBD1	TGTGCCAGCTCACCACGTAAAGGACAGGGGCTCTACGAGCAGTACTTC	CASSPRKGQGLYEQYF
TRBV29-1	TRBJ1-2	.	TRBD1	TGCAGCGTTCTAATAGGGACAGGGTTGGCCTACACCTTC	CSVLIGTGLAYTF
TRBV11-2	TRBJ1-1	.	TRBD1	TGTGCCAGCAGCTTCAGACAGGGAGGCACTGAAGCTTTCTTT	CASSFRQGGTEAFF
TRBV19	TRBJ2-6	.	.	TGTGCCAGTAGTGAACAGGACTCTGGGGCCAACGTCCTGACTTTC	CASSEQDSGANVLTF
TRBV6-6	TRBJ2-7	.	.	TGTGCCAGCACCCCTCCTTTAGGGACTGCAACCTACGAGCAGTACTTC	CASTPPLGTATYEQYF
TRBV10-3	TRBJ2-3	few	.	TGTGCCGCCGGGAGTCGGGCAGATACGCAGTATTTT	CAAGSRADTQYF
TRBV10-3	TRBJ2-7	.	TRBD1	TGTGCCATCAGTGATGTCGGCAGGGGGCTTTCGGAGCAGTACTTC	CAISDVGRGLSEQYF
TRBV30	TRBJ2-5	.	TRBD2	TGTGCCTGGAGTGACCTAGCGGGGGGGACCCAGTACTTC	CAWSDLAGGTQYF
TRBV19	TRBJ2-2	few	TRBD1	TGTGCCAGTAGTATCCGGGACAGGGACACCGGGGAGCTGTTTTTT	CASSIRDRDTGELFF
TRBV5-1	TRBJ2-5	.	TRBD2	TGCGCCAGCAGCTCCTTAGCGGGGGTGGAGACCCAGTACTTC	CASSSLAGVETQYF
TRBV7-9	TRBJ2-7	few	TRBD2	TGTGCCAGCAGCTTAAAGGCGGGAGGGTCCTACGAGCAGTACTTC	CASSLKAGGSYEQYF
TRBV28	TRBJ2-1	few	TRBD2	TGTGCCAGCACCAAGGTGACTAGCGTGTCTTCCTACAATGAGCAGTTCTTC	CASTKVTSVSSYNEQFF
TRBV29-1	TRBJ1-2	few	.	TGCAGCGTTGGAAGAGAATATGGCTACACCTTC	CSVGREYGYTF
TRBV30	TRBJ1-4	.	.	TGTGCCTCCCGCTCCCTGGCAGGGATTAATGAAAAACTGTTTTTT	CASRSLAGINEKLFF
TRBV4-2	TRBJ2-7	few	TRBD2	TGTGCCAGCAGCCAACCAGGGACTAGCGGGGAGTACGAGCAGTACTTC	CASSQPGTSGEYEQYF
TRBV29-1	TRBJ2-1	.	.	TGCAGCGTTACGACTTCGGGCAATGAGCAGTTCTTC	CSVTTSGNEQFF
TRBV4-2	TRBJ2-1	.	TRBD1	TGTGCCAGCAGCCAAGAATGGACAGGGGATGAGCAGTTCTTC	CASSQEWTGDEQFF
TRBV5-4	TRBJ2-5	.	TRBD2	TGTGCCAGCAGCCCTCCCCCAGCGGGAGCCCGAGAGACCCAGTACTTC	CASSPPPAGARETQYF
TRBV23-1	TRBJ2-7	many	TRBD2	TGCGCCAGCAGTCAATCGCGACTAGCGGGAGGGTACGAGCAGTACTTC	CASSQSRLAGGYEQYF
TRBV14	TRBJ2-3	.	TRBD2	TGTGCCAGCAGCCAAAAAACCCGAGCGGGGATGGGAGATACGCAGTATTTT	CASSQKTRAGMGDTQYF
TRBV27	TRBJ2-5	.	TRBD1	TGTGCCAGCAGTGTCCTAACAGGGGCGGAGACCCAGTACTTC	CASSVLTGAETQYF